Given below is one T cell receptor beta chain in context. This CDR3 has 12 residues. Germline V gene lookup returns CDR1 SGHDT and CDR2 YYEEEE. Trimming stripped 4 bases from V and 9 bases from J, with 14 bases between. The data derive from a study of blood T cell repertoires in COVID-19. As for the study in general: The cDNA or gDNA used as material had been derived from T cells, B-cell-depleted T cells, or PBMCs.

Per the authors' pipeline: From reference gene primer amplification, estimates of nucleated cell counts were derived. The repertoire was sequenced with immunoSEQ multiplex PCR; TCRdb's copy has only in-frame clones and lacks some. The V and J calls and clone size were taken over from that table, and D and trimming were inferred from the DNA. The repertoire holds 200,000 to 250,000 clones, with 83% as singletons. Participants had their cohort set by participant-reported clinical history. This receptor was obtained from a woman in her 50s who had been exposed to COVID-19. The chain couples TRBV5-6 to TRBJ2-7, with D possibly matching TRBD2 (6 bases). The specimen was PBMCs or T cells enriched from blood (not recorded which). CDR3 nucleotide sequence: TGTGCCAGCAGCCCGACGGGCGGGGTGCAGTACTTC. Protein: CASSPTGGVQYF. Looking up the rest from reference TRBV5-6 and TRBJ2-7 gives the full variable domain: DAGVTQSPTHLIKTRGQQVTLRCSPKSGHDTVSWYQQALGQGPQFIFQYYEEEERQRGNFPDRFSGHQFPNYSSELNVNALLLGDSALYLCASSPTGGVQYFGPGTRLTVT.